This T cell receptor (beta chain) was sequenced during a study of T cell responses to AZD1222 COVID-19 vaccine. As for this clone: Its antigen is as yet unknown.

Using immunoSEQ multiplex PCR, the repertoire was profiled, and TCRdb retains in-frame clones only, with some absent. The sample lists approximately 180,000 clones, approximately 90% occurring once. Regarding the study as a whole: Clonal diversity may have been underestimated, and the donors were mostly white British, with more females than males. At 160-218 and 743-854, vaccine-associated CD4 TCRs were dominant, and they spanned spike.

The receptor's source is an adult who received the MenACWY meningococcal vaccine as a control. Sequences were derived from peripheral blood, sampled 28 days after the second dose of the MenACWY control vaccine.

The CDR3 sequence is CATSDPTGGEGYTF. The CDR3 nucleotides read TGTGCCACCAGTGACCCGACAGGGGGCGAAGGCTACACCTTC. The rearrangement links TRBV24-1 to TRBJ1-2, with 10 bases aligning to TRBD1. Per the germline V gene, CDR1 is KGHDR and CDR2 is SFDVKD. V was clipped by 4 bases and J by 8 bases; unmatched bases: 6. The CDR3 covers 14 residues.